The 27 T cell receptor beta chains presented below share a single source sample, sequenced in a study of T-cell memory formation after mild COVID-19. TCRdb independently ran MiXCR on the 5' RACE reads; one entry per CDR3 protein. Of approximately 580,000 distinct CDR3 sequences listed, just over 20% are singletons. The sample comprised PBMCs or a T cell subset sorted from them (not recorded which). These receptors all stem from an adult woman who had mild COVID-19 (a few samples of this study predate the infection). Cell type and time point are not known.

This chain joins TRBV29-1 and TRBJ2-5; D might be TRBD1 (7 bases). The CDR3 loop spans 13 amino acids. The germline V gene encodes CDR1 SQVTM and CDR2 ANQGSEA. The V and J ends lost 7 bases and 5 bases respectively, with 17 bases between them. The CDR3 nucleotides read TGCAGCGCCAGTCAGGGGGGCTGGGAGACCCAGTACTTC. Amino acid sequence: CSASQGGWETQYF. The full variable domain, in which reference TRBV29-1 and TRBJ2-5 provide the parts outside the CDR3, is SAVISQKPSRDICQRGTSLTIQCQVDSQVTMMFWYRQQPGQSLTLIATANQGSEATYESGFVIDKFPISRPNLTFSTLTVSNMSPEDSSIYLCSASQGGWETQYFGPGTRLLVL.

V and J are TRBV7-9 and TRBJ2-2; 9 nucleotides align to TRBD2. The CDR3 has 14 residues. V dropped 2 bases and J dropped 7; count of bases not matched to a gene: 2. The V gene's germline CDR1 is SEHNR and CDR2 FQNEAQ (reference sequence). For the CDR3, the DNA is TGTGCCAGCAGCTTACCAGCGGGGGGCGGGGAGCTGTTTTTT. Translation gives CASSLPAGGGELFF. Combining the CDR3 with reference TRBV7-9 and TRBJ2-2 gives the whole variable domain DTGVSQNPRHKITKRGQNVTFRCDPISEHNRLYWYRQTLGQGPEFLTYFQNEAQLEKSRLLSDRFSAERPKGSFSTLEIQRTEQGDSAMYLCASSLPAGGGELFFGEGSRLTVL.

Concerning this clonotype itself: This may arise from a read error, as a much more abundant clone is one base away. The chain couples TRBV5-1 to TRBJ2-7; perhaps TRBD2 as D (5 bases). This CDR3 comprises 15 residues. V was pared by 1 base and J by 3 bases, with 14 bases between. Per the germline V gene, CDR1 is SGHRS and CDR2 is YFSETQ. The CDR3 reads CASSLSSRGNYEQYF. The CDR3 DNA reads TGCGCCAGCAGCTTGTCGTCTAGAGGGAACTACGAGCAGTACTTC. Full variable domain (outside the CDR3, taken from reference TRBV5-1 and TRBJ2-7): KAGVTQTPRYLIKTRGQQVTLSCSPISGHRSVSWYQQTPGQGLQFLFEYFSETQRNKGNFPGRFSGRQFSNSRSEMNVSTLELGDSALYLCASSLSSRGNYEQYFGPGTRLTVT.

The V and J genes are TRBV10-3 and TRBJ2-3; D call uncertain. This CDR3 has 15 residues. CDR1 is ENHRY, CDR2 SYGVKD, per germline. The V end was cut by 3 bases, the J end by 2 bases, with 12 bases between. The DNA of the CDR3 is TGTGCCATCAGTGAACTAAACCCGACCACAGATACGCAGTATTTT. Amino acid sequence: CAISELNPTTDTQYF.

This clonotype was detected only once. The CDR3 is CATSRDWASGYNEQFF. The DNA of the CDR3 is TGTGCCACCAGCAGAGATTGGGCTAGCGGCTACAATGAGCAGTTCTTC. J is TRBJ2-1 and V is TRBV15; 7 bases match TRBD2. Germline loops: CDR1 LNHNV, CDR2 YYDKDF (reference sequence). Germline trimming cut 0 bases from V and 3 bases from J; bases unmatched to any gene: 5. The length of the CDR3 is 16 residues.

The chain links TRBV6-1 to TRBJ2-1, with D maybe TRBD2 (5 bases). The length of the CDR3 is 11 residues. V lost 8 bases, J lost 10 bases, and 12 bases lay in between. Germline V gene lookup returns CDR1 MNHNS and CDR2 SASEGT. The CDR3 here is CASGPGNEQFF. CDR3 coding DNA: TGTGCCAGCGGTCCCGGGAACGAGCAGTTCTTC.

This clonotype was recorded a few times. This chain joins TRBV12-5 and TRBJ2-1; D is uncertain. The V gene's germline CDR1 is LGHNT and CDR2 FRNRAP. The CDR3 totals 13 residues. V lost 4 bases, J lost 3 bases, and 7 bases lay in between. The CDR3 DNA is TGTGCTAGTGGTTCGGACGGCTACAATGAGCAGTTCTTC. Translation: CASGSDGYNEQFF.

This clonotype was counted only a few times. The chain couples TRBV6-2 or TRBV6-3 to TRBJ1-1; TRBD1 matches 8 bases. Germline V gene sequence: CDR1 MNHEY, CDR2 SVGEGT. V shed 6 bases, J shed 0 bases, and the junction held 12 bases outside the gene matches. This CDR3 is built from 17 residues. CDR3 nucleotide sequence: TGTGCCAGCAGCTCCCCAACAGGGGGTTCAGTGAACACTGAAGCTTTCTTT. Its translation: CASSSPTGGSVNTEAFF.

The chain carries TRBV4-2 and TRBJ1-1; no firm D call. Trimming left V 4 bases short and J 1 base short, with 13 bases between. The CDR3 is 15 amino acids. In germline, CDR1 is LGHNA, CDR2 YNFKEQ. CDR3 loop: CASSLGWEGNTEAFF. The CDR3 coding sequence is TGTGCCAGCAGCCTGGGGTGGGAGGGGAACACTGAAGCTTTCTTT.

This clonotype was detected only a few times. V and J are TRBV15 and TRBJ2-1, with unresolved D. The CDR3 has 13 amino acids. V lost 1 base and J 11 bases, leaving 12 bases between the germline ends. Germline values: CDR1 LNHNV, CDR2 YYDKDF (reference sequence). The CDR3 loop is CATSRATYIQQFF. The CDR3 DNA reads as TGTGCCACCAGCAGAGCTACCTACATCCAGCAGTTCTTC.

This clonotype turned up a few times. This chain links TRBV12-3 or TRBV12-4 with TRBJ1-2; 10 nucleotides agree with TRBD1. CDR3 size: 15 residues. V shed 7 bases, J shed 3 bases, and the junction held 8 bases outside the gene matches. CDR3 bases: TGTGCCAGCAAATTGGGACAGGGGTTAGACTATGGCTACACCTTC. It yields the protein CASKLGQGLDYGYTF.

The rearrangement uses TRBV15 and TRBJ2-3, with 9 bases fitting TRBD2. The CDR3 is 15 residues long. Germline CDR1 is LNHNV and CDR2 is YYDKDF (reference sequence). The junction had 3 bases not matched to a gene; V was cut back by 4 bases and J by 1 base. The CDR3 DNA sequence: TGTGCCACCAGCAATCCTAGCGGGGGCACAGATACGCAGTATTTT. Translated, it gives CATSNPSGGTDTQYF.

The table lists this clonotype with a few counts. The chain combines TRBV23-1 with TRBJ2-1; the D gene is possibly TRBD1 (5 bases). TRBV23-1 is an ORF, and what it does is uncertain. The V gene lost 8 bases and the J gene lost 0 bases, with 11 bases spanning the gap. The CDR3 covers 14 residues. CDR3: CASVGASSYNEQFF. DNA for the CDR3: TGCGCCAGCGTTGGGGCAAGCTCCTACAATGAGCAGTTCTTC.

The chain combines TRBV6-6 with TRBJ2-7; D not certain. The length of the CDR3 is 13 residues. Per the germline V gene, CDR1 is MNHNY and CDR2 is SVGAGI (reference sequence). The V end was cut by 2 bases, the J end by 7 bases, with 12 bases between. In nucleotides, the CDR3 is TGTGCCAGCAGTTACGTCCCCAGCAGGGAGCAGTACTTC. Encoded protein: CASSYVPSREQYF.

Only a few counts were recorded for this clonotype. The gene calls are TRBV7-3 and TRBJ1-2, with D possibly matching TRBD1 (6 bases). V was trimmed by 0 bases and J by 2 bases, leaving 13 bases between them. Germline assignment: CDR1 SGHTA and CDR2 FQGTGA. The CDR3 covers 16 residues. DNA for the CDR3: TGTGCCAGCAGCTTAACGTCGTTTCAGGGGAACTATGGCTACACCTTC. It codes for CASSLTSFQGNYGYTF.

This clonotype was seen a handful of times. V usage is TRBV7-9 and J usage is TRBJ2-7; TRBD2 matches 7 bases. V trimming: 5 bases; J trimming: 3 bases; junction bases outside the gene matches: 4. Germline-derived CDR1 and CDR2 are SEHNR and FQNEAQ (reference sequence). This CDR3 is 13 amino acids long. The DNA for the CDR3 is TGTGCCAGCAGCAACCGGGACTACTACGAGCAGTACTTC. Protein product: CASSNRDYYEQYF.

The V call is TRBV7-9, the J call TRBJ2-2; 10 nucleotides align to TRBD2. Germline trimming cut 6 bases from V and 4 bases from J; bases unmatched to any gene: 8. The germline CDR1 and CDR2 sequences are SEHNR and FQNEAQ (reference sequence). CDR3 length: 16 residues. CDR3 coding DNA: TGTGCCAGCAGTTTTACCCTAGCGGGAGTCACCGGGGAGCTGTTTTTT. It specifies CASSFTLAGVTGELFF.

This clonotype was seen a handful of times. The rearrangement uses TRBV11-3 and TRBJ2-5, with D unresolved. Looked up from germline, CDR1 is SGHNT and CDR2 is YENEEA. The V end lost 1 base, the J end lost 3 bases, and 9 bases lay between the germline ends. The CDR3 is 14 amino acids. The CDR3 DNA sequence: TGTGCCAGCAGCTTAGGGCGTGCTGAAGAGACCCAGTACTTC. It yields the protein CASSLGRAEETQYF.

The CDR3 is CASSLAPGQGVHEQYF. DNA of the CDR3: TGTGCCAGCAGCTTGGCCCCCGGCCAGGGGGTCCACGAGCAGTACTTC. J is TRBJ2-7 and V is TRBV5-5; 7 positions agree with TRBD1. CDR1 and CDR2 from the germline V gene are SGHKS and YYEKEE (reference sequence). The CDR3 covers 16 residues. V dropped 0 bases and J dropped 5; count of bases not matched to a gene: 11.

This clonotype was counted a few times. V is TRBV6-2 or TRBV6-3 and J is TRBJ2-7; TRBD1 might be the D (6 bases). The CDR3 spans 14 residues. The V and J ends lost 5 bases and 0 bases respectively, with 11 bases between them. CDR1 and CDR2 from the germline V gene are MNHEY and SVGEGT. CDR3 coding DNA: TGTGCCAGCAGTCCCCGGGACACCTCCTACGAGCAGTACTTC. Amino acids: CASSPRDTSYEQYF.

The table lists this clonotype with many counts. The chain links TRBV12-3 or TRBV12-4 to TRBJ2-1, with 9 bases identical to TRBD1. V lost 8 bases, J lost 6 bases, and 5 bases stayed unmatched. The CDR3 sequence is 13 residues long. The CDR3 nucleotides are TGTGCCAGCCAAACAGGGGGCATCAATGAGCAGTTCTTC. This translates into CASQTGGINEQFF.

In DNA form, the CDR3 reads TGTGCCAGCACAGGACTAGCGGGAAGATACGAGCAGTACTTC. Translating gives CASTGLAGRYEQYF. V is TRBV6-6 and J is TRBJ2-7; 12 bases are shared with TRBD2. J lost 4 bases, V lost 7 bases, and 5 bases had no gene match. The CDR3 length is 14 residues. From germline, CDR1 is MNHNY and CDR2 SVGAGI (reference sequence).

V is TRBV5-6 and J is TRBJ2-7, with 10 nucleotides matching TRBD1. The germline V gene has CDR1 SGHDT and CDR2 YYEEEE. After removal of 4 bases from V and 3 bases from J, the junction contained 19 bases not matched to a gene. This CDR3 region has 19 residues. The CDR3 is CASSIRQGARRAKNYEQYF. The CDR3 DNA reads as TGTGCCAGCAGCATTCGACAGGGGGCGCGGAGGGCTAAGAACTACGAGCAGTACTTC.

In its sample, this clonotype was seen a few times. The rearrangement joins TRBV7-2 to TRBJ2-1, with 8 bases that match TRBD2. J gave up 7 bases and V 7 bases, and 6 bases lay outside the gene matches. The CDR3 runs 13 residues. Germline lookup yields CDR1 SGHTA and CDR2 FQGNSA. The CDR3 sequence: CASTTSAGNEQFF. CDR3 coding DNA: TGTGCCAGCACGACTAGCGCGGGGAATGAGCAGTTCTTC.

This clonotype was picked up many times. The chain employs TRBV5-1 and TRBJ2-7; the D call may be TRBD1 or TRBD2 (5 bases each). Trimming removed 3 bases from V and 4 bases from J, with 20 bases in between. The CDR3 has 16 residues. Germline CDR1 SGHRS, CDR2 YFSETQ. The CDR3 DNA follows: TGCGCCAGCAGCTGGTCAAGGGACGAACGGAGGTACGAGCAGTACTTC. It is translated as CASSWSRDERRYEQYF.

This chain uses TRBV7-9 with TRBJ1-1; perhaps TRBD1 as D (5 bases). CDR1 and CDR2 (germline): SEHNR, FQNEAQ (reference sequence). Trimming took off 8 bases at V and 3 bases at J, with 19 bases between the two ends. The CDR3 consists of 15 residues. The CDR3 nucleotides read TGTGCCAGCCTCACCTCGGGGGTCGGGGACACTGAAGCTTTCTTT. Protein product: CASLTSGVGDTEAFF.

The chain is built from TRBV6-2 or TRBV6-3 and TRBJ1-1, with 7 positions matching TRBD1. Trimming took 7 bases from V and 1 from J; bases not matched to a gene: 3. The CDR3 consists of 13 residues. Germline V gives CDR1 MNHEY, CDR2 SVGEGT. The CDR3 reads CASKGQSNTEAFF. In nucleotides, the CDR3 is TGTGCCAGCAAGGGACAGTCGAACACTGAAGCTTTCTTT.